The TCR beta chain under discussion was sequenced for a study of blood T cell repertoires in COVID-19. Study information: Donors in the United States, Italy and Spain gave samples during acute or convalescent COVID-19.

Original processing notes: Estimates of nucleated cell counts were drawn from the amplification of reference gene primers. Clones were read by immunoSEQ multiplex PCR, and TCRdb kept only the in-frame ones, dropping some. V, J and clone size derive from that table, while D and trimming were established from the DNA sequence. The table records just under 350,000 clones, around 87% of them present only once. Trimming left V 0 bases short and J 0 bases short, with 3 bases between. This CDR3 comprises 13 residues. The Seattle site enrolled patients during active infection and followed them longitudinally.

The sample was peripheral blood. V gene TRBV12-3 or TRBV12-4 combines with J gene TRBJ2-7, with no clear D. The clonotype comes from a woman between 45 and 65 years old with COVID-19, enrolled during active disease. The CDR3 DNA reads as TGTGCCAGCAGTTTAGCTAACTCCTACGAGCAGTACTTC. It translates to CASSLANSYEQYF.